A selection of T cell receptor beta chains follows, all from one sample in a study of blood T cell repertoires in COVID-19. Assay used: immunoSEQ multiplex PCR; TCRdb lists only in-frame clones, some missing. The table has roughly 150,000 clones, roughly 87% seen once. Source material: peripheral blood. The source of these receptors is a human donor in a cohort sampled during active COVID-19. CDR3s include the opening cysteine and the closing phenylalanine or tryptophan. The D gene is left open where the match is weak. Only part of the rows carry a size: once, few, many, or a class if the clone is expanded.

D	J	V	size	DNA	CDR3
TRBD1	TRBJ2-7	TRBV24-1	NA	TGTGCCACCAGTGACCAGGGACAGGGGGCGGACGAGCAGTACTTC	CATSDQGQGADEQYF
TRBD2	TRBJ2-1	TRBV6-4	NA	TGTGCCAGCAGTGTGACTAGCGGGAATGAGCAGTTCTTC	CASSVTSGNEQFF
NA	TRBJ2-2	TRBV19	NA	TGTGCCAGTAGTAAGGCGGGGCCCGGGGAGCTGTTTTTT	CASSKAGPGELFF
TRBD2	TRBJ2-7	TRBV19	NA	TGTGCCAGTAGTATTGGACTAGCGGGGGGCCGGGCCGAGGCGCAGTACTTC	CASSIGLAGGRAEAQYF
NA	TRBJ1-1	TRBV28	NA	TGTGCCAGCAGTTTTCGGGGACTTGGAGCTTTCTTT	CASSFRGLGAFF
NA	TRBJ2-1	TRBV30	NA	TGTGCCTGGTCCAGGGCATTTGAGCAGTTCTTC	CAWSRAFEQFF
NA	TRBJ1-5	TRBV6-5	NA	TGTGCCAGCAGACCCTCAGGGGTAGGTCAGCCCCAGCATTTT	CASRPSGVGQPQHF
TRBD1	TRBJ1-2	TRBV6-1	NA	TGTGCCAGCAGTGAAGGCTACAGGGGGAACTATGGCTACACCTTC	CASSEGYRGNYGYTF
NA	TRBJ2-3	TRBV5-4	once	TGTGCCAGCAGCTTGGAACTAGCCACAGATACGCAGTATTTT	CASSLELATDTQYF
TRBD2	TRBJ2-7	TRBV7-9	NA	TGTGCCAGCAGCTCACTACTAGCGGGAGCTTACGAGCAGTACTTC	CASSSLLAGAYEQYF
NA	TRBJ2-7	TRBV11-2	NA	TGTGCCAGCAGCCCGCGGCTCCTTCCCTCCTACGAGCAGTACTTC	CASSPRLLPSYEQYF
TRBD1	TRBJ2-7	TRBV3-1/TRBV3-2	once	TGTGCCAGCAGCCAGGGAACAGGGGGCGAGCAGTACTTC	CASSQGTGGEQYF
NA	TRBJ2-6	TRBV7-8	NA	TGTGCCAGCAGCTTAGGCAGGGCCACTGGGGCCAACGTCCTGACTTTC	CASSLGRATGANVLTF
NA	TRBJ1-6	TRBV21-1	NA	TGTGCCAGCAGCAAACGGGGGGGACGATCACCCCTCCACTTT	CASSKRGGRSPLHF
NA	TRBJ2-2	TRBV11-3	NA	TGTGCCAGCAGCTTAGGCGCAGGGGCGAACACCGGGGAGCTGTTTTTT	CASSLGAGANTGELFF
TRBD1	TRBJ1-4	TRBV7-9	NA	TGTGCCAGCAGCTCATTAGTCCGGGACAGGGGTGAAAAACTGTTTTTT	CASSSLVRDRGEKLFF
NA	TRBJ2-7	TRBV30	few	TGTGCCTGGAGTGGGCAGGGCATCTCCTACGAGCAGTACTTC	CAWSGQGISYEQYF
NA	TRBJ2-1	TRBV28	NA	TGTGCCTCAGGTGCCCTTAGTTACAGCTCCTACAATGAGCAGTTCTTC	CASGALSYSSYNEQFF
TRBD1	TRBJ2-7	TRBV6-2/TRBV6-3	NA	TGTGCCAGCAGTCCCTGGACAGGTTCTACAGTCTACGAGCAGTACTTC	CASSPWTGSTVYEQYF
NA	TRBJ1-5	TRBV28	NA	TGTGCCAGCAGTTTAAGCCCATCCCGTAATCAGCCCCAGCATTTT	CASSLSPSRNQPQHF
TRBD1	TRBJ2-7	TRBV30	NA	TGTGCCTGGGACAGGGGACCCTACGAGCAGTACTTC	CAWDRGPYEQYF
NA	TRBJ1-6	TRBV6-5	NA	TGTGCCAGCCGGGACATACTAGTAGAGCCCCTCCACTTT	CASRDILVEPLHF
NA	TRBJ2-7	TRBV27	once	TGTGCCAGCAGACTAGGTTGGACAGCCTACGAGCAGTACTTC	CASRLGWTAYEQYF
TRBD1	TRBJ2-7	TRBV6-2/TRBV6-3	NA	TGTGCCAGCAGTTACCCCAGGGGACACCCGGGACAGGGATCCTACGAGCAGTACTTC	CASSYPRGHPGQGSYEQYF
TRBD1	TRBJ2-7	TRBV27	NA	TGTGCCAGCAGCCGGACAGGGGCCACCCTCGAGCAGTACTTC	CASSRTGATLEQYF
NA	TRBJ2-7	TRBV6-2/TRBV6-3	NA	TGTGCCAGCAGTACCTTTACGACAGGCGGAACCTACGAGCAGTACTTC	CASSTFTTGGTYEQYF
NA	TRBJ2-1	TRBV9	few	TGTGCCAGCAGCGACGGGGGTTACAATGAGCAGTTCTTC	CASSDGGYNEQFF
TRBD2	TRBJ2-7	TRBV29-1	NA	TGCAGCGTCCGCGGAGCGGGAGGGCCCTACGAGCAGTACTTC	CSVRGAGGPYEQYF
TRBD1	TRBJ2-7	TRBV27	NA	TGTGCCAGCAGTTTATCAGGACAGGGCTCCTACGAGCAGTACTTC	CASSLSGQGSYEQYF
NA	TRBJ1-5	TRBV4-1	NA	TGCGCCAGCAGCCAAGAAGTCAGTCGTAGCAATCAGCCCCAGCATTTT	CASSQEVSRSNQPQHF
TRBD2	TRBJ2-5	TRBV5-4	NA	TGTGCCAGCAGCCGCGCGGGGGGGCACCAAGAGACCCAGTACTTC	CASSRAGGHQETQYF
NA	TRBJ2-3	TRBV7-2	NA	TGTGCCAGCAGCTTAGAGGGACTTCTAAGCACAGATACGCAGTATTTT	CASSLEGLLSTDTQYF
TRBD2	TRBJ2-7	TRBV27	once	TGTGCCAGCAGTTCGGGACTAGCGGGAGGAGGGTCCTACGAGCAGTACTTC	CASSSGLAGGGSYEQYF
NA	TRBJ2-5	TRBV3-1/TRBV3-2	NA	TGTGCCAGCAGCCAAGATAAACAGGGTGTAAAGACCCAGTACTTC	CASSQDKQGVKTQYF
NA	TRBJ2-7	TRBV19	NA	TGTGCCAGTAGTATATTATCAGGCCGCGAGCAGTACTTC	CASSILSGREQYF
NA	TRBJ2-7	TRBV7-8	NA	TGTGCCAGCAGCTTAGTTGGGGGGGGACAAGCAAGGCAGTACTTC	CASSLVGGGQARQYF
TRBD2	TRBJ2-3	TRBV19	NA	TGTGCCAGTAGTAATGGACTAGCGGGGGTCCGGGATACGCAGTATTTT	CASSNGLAGVRDTQYF
NA	TRBJ2-7	TRBV11-2	few	TGTGCCAGCAGCCCGACAGTCTCCTACGAGCAGTACTTC	CASSPTVSYEQYF
NA	TRBJ2-7	TRBV18	NA	TGTGCCAGCTCACCATGGGCAGGGTATGACTACGAGCAGTACTTC	CASSPWAGYDYEQYF
NA	TRBJ1-1	TRBV7-9	NA	TGTGCCAGCAGCTACAGTCGCGACACTGAAGCTTTCTTT	CASSYSRDTEAFF
TRBD2	TRBJ2-3	TRBV27	NA	TGTGCCAGCAGTCCCGGACTAGCATCAGATACGCAGTATTTT	CASSPGLASDTQYF
TRBD2	TRBJ2-1	TRBV19	NA	TGTGCCAGTAGTATAGATCGGGGCGGGAGGCCAACTCGCTCCTACAATGAGCAGTTCTTC	CASSIDRGGRPTRSYNEQFF
NA	TRBJ1-3	TRBV6-6	NA	TGTGCCAGCAGTTACCAAGGAAACACCATATATTTT	CASSYQGNTIYF
TRBD1	TRBJ2-7	TRBV19	NA	TGTGCCAGTAGTATTCGAATTTCCGGGACAGGGGACTCCTACGAGCAGTACTTC	CASSIRISGTGDSYEQYF
NA	TRBJ2-7	TRBV27	NA	TGTGCCAGCAGCCGCACCCCAATACAGGGCTCCTACGAGCAGTACTTC	CASSRTPIQGSYEQYF
NA	TRBJ2-2	TRBV2	NA	TGTGCCAGCCGATCCGGGAGCAACACCGGGGAGCTGTTTTTT	CASRSGSNTGELFF
NA	TRBJ1-4	TRBV2	NA	TGTGCCAGCAGTGAAAGGCAGGGGTGGGAAAAACTGTTTTTT	CASSERQGWEKLFF
NA	TRBJ1-2	TRBV6-2/TRBV6-3	NA	TGTGCCAGCAGTATTAGGCGGGGGAACAGTCAAGGCTACACCTTC	CASSIRRGNSQGYTF
NA	TRBJ1-1	TRBV2	NA	TGTGCCAGCAGTGCTCAGGGGTACACTGAAGCTTTCTTT	CASSAQGYTEAFF
TRBD1	TRBJ2-7	TRBV5-1	NA	TGCGCCAGCAGCATACCCGGGACAGGCTCCTACGAGCAGTACTTC	CASSIPGTGSYEQYF
NA	TRBJ2-7	TRBV10-1	NA	TGCGCCAGCAGTGAATATACCTACGAGCAGTACTTC	CASSEYTYEQYF